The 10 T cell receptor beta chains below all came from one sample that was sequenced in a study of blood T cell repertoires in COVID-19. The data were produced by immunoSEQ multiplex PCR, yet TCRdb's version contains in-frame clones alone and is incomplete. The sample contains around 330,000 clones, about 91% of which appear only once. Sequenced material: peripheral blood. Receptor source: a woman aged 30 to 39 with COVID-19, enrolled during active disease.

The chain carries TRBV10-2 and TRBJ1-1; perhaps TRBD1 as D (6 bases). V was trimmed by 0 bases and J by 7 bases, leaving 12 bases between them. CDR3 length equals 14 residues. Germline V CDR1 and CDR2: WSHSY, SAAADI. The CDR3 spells CASSESIGTIEAFF. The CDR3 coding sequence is TGCGCCAGCAGTGAGTCGATAGGGACAATTGAAGCTTTCTTT.

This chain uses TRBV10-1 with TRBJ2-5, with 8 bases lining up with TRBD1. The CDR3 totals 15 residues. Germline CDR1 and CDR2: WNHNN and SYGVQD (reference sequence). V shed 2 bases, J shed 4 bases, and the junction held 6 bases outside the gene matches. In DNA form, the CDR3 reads TGCGCCAGCAGTGAGCTCCAGGGGGCCGCAGAGACCCAGTACTTC. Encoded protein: CASSELQGAAETQYF.

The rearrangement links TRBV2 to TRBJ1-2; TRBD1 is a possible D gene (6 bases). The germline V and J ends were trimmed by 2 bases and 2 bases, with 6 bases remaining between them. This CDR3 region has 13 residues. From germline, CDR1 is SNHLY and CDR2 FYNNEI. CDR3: CASSEQGNYGYTF. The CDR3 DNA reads TGTGCCAGCAGTGAACAGGGGAACTATGGCTACACCTTC.

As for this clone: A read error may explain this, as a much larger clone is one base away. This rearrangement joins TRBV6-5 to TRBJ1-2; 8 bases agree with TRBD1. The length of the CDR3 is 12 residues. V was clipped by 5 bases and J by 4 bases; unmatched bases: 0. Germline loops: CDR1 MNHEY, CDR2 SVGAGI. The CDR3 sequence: CASSTGGYGYTF. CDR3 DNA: TGTGCCAGCAGTACAGGGGGCTATGGCTACACCTTC.

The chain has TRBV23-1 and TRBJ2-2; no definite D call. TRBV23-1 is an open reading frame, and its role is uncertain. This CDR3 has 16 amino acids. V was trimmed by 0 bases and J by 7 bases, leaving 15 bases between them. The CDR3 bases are TGCGCCAGCAGTCAATCCCATCAGGCCGGCCACGGGGAGCTGTTTTTT. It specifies CASSQSHQAGHGELFF.

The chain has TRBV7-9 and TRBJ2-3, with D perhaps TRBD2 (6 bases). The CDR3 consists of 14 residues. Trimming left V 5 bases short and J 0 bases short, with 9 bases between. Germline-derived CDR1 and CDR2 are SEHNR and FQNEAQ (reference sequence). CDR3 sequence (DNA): TGTGCCAGCAGCCGGGGGATCAGCACAGATACGCAGTATTTT. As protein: CASSRGISTDTQYF.

The chain's CDR3 is CASSSKRYQETQYF. The CDR3 bases are TGTGCCAGCAGCTCCAAGCGGTACCAAGAGACCCAGTACTTC. This chain links TRBV7-2 with TRBJ2-5; TRBD2 might be the D (5 bases). V shed 4 bases and J shed 0 bases, with 9 bases lying between them. Looked up from germline, CDR1 is SGHTA and CDR2 is FQGNSA. CDR3 length equals 14 residues.

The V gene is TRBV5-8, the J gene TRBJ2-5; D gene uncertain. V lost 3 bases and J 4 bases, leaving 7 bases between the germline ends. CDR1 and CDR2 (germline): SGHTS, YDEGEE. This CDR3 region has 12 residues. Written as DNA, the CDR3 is TGTGCCAGCAGCTATATTAGAGAGACCCAGTACTTC. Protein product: CASSYIRETQYF.

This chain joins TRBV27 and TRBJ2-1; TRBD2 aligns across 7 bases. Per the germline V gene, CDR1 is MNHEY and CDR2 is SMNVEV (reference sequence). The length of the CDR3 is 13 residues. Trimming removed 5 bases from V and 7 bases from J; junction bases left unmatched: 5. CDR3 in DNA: TGTGCCAGCAGTCCTAGCGGAAAAAATGAGCAGTTCTTC. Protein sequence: CASSPSGKNEQFF.

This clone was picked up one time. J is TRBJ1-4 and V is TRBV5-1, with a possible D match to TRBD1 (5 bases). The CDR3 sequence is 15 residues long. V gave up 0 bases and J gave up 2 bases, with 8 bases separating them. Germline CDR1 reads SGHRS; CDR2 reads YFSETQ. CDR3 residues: CASSLGGGTNEKLFF. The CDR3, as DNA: TGCGCCAGCAGCTTGGGCGGGGGTACTAATGAAAAACTGTTTTTT.